Given below is one T cell receptor (beta chain) in context. The sample is drawn from a study of technical replicates of blood from several donors. Sequenced by immunoSEQ multiplex PCR; TCRdb stores in-frame clones only, minus some. The sample contains 65,000 to 85,000 clones, approximately 94% of which appear only once. Losses at the gene ends were 7 bases for V and 1 base for J; bases not matched to a gene: 4. This CDR3 comprises 14 residues. Germline CDR1 reads MNHNS; CDR2 reads SASEGT. Sequencing was performed on T cells isolated from PBMCs. The clonotype originates from a human donor in good health. This rearrangement joins TRBV6-1 to TRBJ2-3; 8 bases are a match to TRBD2. CDR3: CASKATSGTDTQYF. The CDR3 DNA is TGTGCCAGCAAGGCGACTAGCGGCACAGATACGCAGTATTTT.